The next 26 T cell receptor beta chains were all read from a single sample in a study of blood T cells in healthy people across ages. Then a second PCR, running roughly 6 to 12 cycles, was carried out with a sample-barcoded 5' primer and a J-beta primer mix. TCRdb reprocessed the 5' RACE reads with MiXCR, giving one entry per CDR3 protein. This table holds fewer than 600,000 distinct CDR3 sequences, 27% found once. The data also belong to a second study, concerning T cells of mothers and their children.

The material sequenced was blood. The receptors were sampled from a boy aged 2 to 10 in good health.

This clonotype showed up just once. In nucleotides, the CDR3 is TGCGCCAGCAGCTCGTGGACTAGCGGGTCGACCACAGATACGCAGTATTTT. It codes for CASSSWTSGSTTDTQYF. V and J are TRBV5-1 and TRBJ2-3; TRBD2 matches 11 bases. V was clipped by 3 bases and J by 2 bases; unmatched bases: 8. The V gene's germline CDR1 is SGHRS and CDR2 YFSETQ. The CDR3 is 17 amino acids.

This sequence joins TRBV11-2 and TRBJ2-4; tentatively, D is TRBD1 (5 bases). V was clipped by 5 bases and J by 1 base, with 12 bases between them. Germline V gene lookup returns CDR1 SGHAT and CDR2 FQNNGV. CDR3 length: 15 residues. The CDR3 loop reads CASSPGPVAKNIQYF. The CDR3 DNA follows: TGTGCCAGCAGCCCAGGGCCAGTGGCCAAAAACATTCAGTACTTC.

The chain employs TRBV28 and TRBJ2-3; D is perhaps TRBD1 (5 bases). Deletions cut 4 bases from V and 6 bases from J, with 17 bases between. Looked up from germline, CDR1 is MDHEN and CDR2 is SYDVKM. This CDR3 is 15 amino acids long. CDR3 amino acids: CASSSRIGSGDTQYF. Written as DNA, the CDR3 is TGTGCCAGCAGTTCACGAATCGGGTCAGGGGATACGCAGTATTTT.

The chain links TRBV7-2 to TRBJ2-5; no clear D. The germline V gene encodes CDR1 SGHTA and CDR2 FQGNSA. The CDR3 sequence is 13 residues long. Trimming removed 7 bases at V and 4 bases at J, with 13 bases between. Written as DNA, the CDR3 is TGTGCCAGCACTCCGATTAATCGAGAGACCCAGTACTTC. Translating it yields CASTPINRETQYF.

CDR3 nucleotide sequence: TGTGCCAGCAGGGTTGGACAGGGGGGCTCCTACGAGCAGTACTTC. Amino acid sequence: CASRVGQGGSYEQYF. J is TRBJ2-7 and V is TRBV6-1; 10 bases are a match to TRBD1. The length of the CDR3 is 15 residues. The germline gives CDR1 MNHNS, CDR2 SASEGT. Trimming cost V 6 bases and J 0 bases; bases outside gene matches: 5.

J is TRBJ2-7 and V is TRBV7-2; weak D call: TRBD1 (5 bases). The length of the CDR3 is 12 residues. V shed 5 bases and J shed 6 bases, with 11 bases lying between them. Germline CDR1 reads SGHTA; CDR2 reads FQGNSA. CDR3 in amino acids: CASSDPGLEQYF. The CDR3 DNA reads as TGTGCCAGCAGCGACCCAGGGCTCGAGCAGTACTTC.

The chain employs TRBV12-3 or TRBV12-4 and TRBJ2-3; D remains unclear. The V end lost 6 bases, the J end lost 5 bases, and 9 bases lay between the germline ends. The CDR3 spans 12 residues. The CDR3 spells CASRSQGDTQYF. The CDR3 DNA reads as TGTGCCAGCAGATCACAAGGAGATACGCAGTATTTT.

There are a few counts of this clonotype. The chain employs TRBV5-1 and TRBJ1-2; D is perhaps TRBD1 (5 bases). Trimming shortened V by 2 bases and J by 10 bases, and 18 bases separated the two germline ends. The length of the CDR3 is 14 residues. The germline gives CDR1 SGHRS, CDR2 YFSETQ. CDR3 bases: TGCGCCAGCAGCTTACAGGCCCTAACATCTCACTACACCTTC. Amino acid sequence: CASSLQALTSHYTF.

This clonotype has more than one count but fewer than ten. V gene TRBV3-1 combines with J gene TRBJ2-1; tentative D call: TRBD2 (5 bases). This CDR3 has 13 residues. Germline values: CDR1 LGHDT, CDR2 YNNKEL (reference sequence). Trimming took 2 bases from V and 9 from J, leaving 11 bases between them. The CDR3 region is CASSQMSGIEQFF. In DNA form, the CDR3 reads TGTGCCAGCAGCCAAATGTCGGGGATTGAGCAGTTCTTC.

The rearrangement uses TRBV4-1 and TRBJ2-1; the D call may be TRBD1 or TRBD2 (5 bases each). V lost 6 bases and J 8 bases, leaving 14 bases between the germline ends. CDR1 is MGHRA, CDR2 YSYEKL, per germline. The CDR3 length is 13 residues. The CDR3 sequence: CASSRAMGDEQFF. CDR3 nucleotides: TGCGCCAGCAGTCGGGCTATGGGGGATGAGCAGTTCTTC.

The chain recombines TRBV12-3 or TRBV12-4 with TRBJ2-3; 8 nucleotides agree with TRBD2. CDR3 length: 16 residues. V gave up 6 bases and J gave up 2 bases; unmatched junction bases: 10. The CDR3 reads CASSWDASGPTDTQYF. CDR3 in DNA: TGTGCCAGCAGCTGGGATGCTAGCGGGCCCACAGATACGCAGTATTTT.

This chain connects TRBV13 to TRBJ2-1, with a possible D match to TRBD1 (6 bases). The J call may be faulty, since TRBJ2-7 better matches the DNA end. Germline V CDR1 and CDR2: PRHDT, FYEKMQ (reference sequence). The CDR3 spans 11 residues. The CDR3 loop reads CASSLGAEQYF. The CDR3 DNA sequence: TGTGCCAGCAGCTTGGGGGCAGAGCAGTACTTC.

This clonotype appeared a few times. Written as DNA, the CDR3 is TGTGCCAGCAGAAAAGGCCCCGAGGGACCTTATAGCAATCAGCCCCAGCATTTT. Protein: CASRKGPEGPYSNQPQHF. The chain links TRBV12-3 or TRBV12-4 to TRBJ1-5; possible D gene TRBD1, 5 bases. The CDR3 sequence is 18 residues long. Deletions cut 6 bases from V and 0 bases from J, with 21 bases between.

The rearrangement joins TRBV27 to TRBJ2-1; the D call may be TRBD1 or TRBD2 (5 bases each). V lost 6 bases to trimming and J lost 3 bases, with 12 bases between them. CDR3 size: 14 residues. Germline V gene sequence: CDR1 MNHEY, CDR2 SMNVEV (reference sequence). In nucleotides, the CDR3 is TGTGCCAGCAGCCCAGGGACCTTCTACAATGAGCAGTTCTTC. Residues: CASSPGTFYNEQFF.

On this clonotype itself: Sequence at one end of the junction differs from germline and may be a read error. The chain combines TRBV7-9 with TRBJ2-5, with D perhaps TRBD1 or TRBD2 (5 bases each). The DNA matches TRBJ2-1 better at its end, which makes the J call doubtful. The CDR3 length is 14 residues. Germline CDR1 reads SEHNR; CDR2 reads FQNEAQ (reference sequence). CDR3 loop: CASSLSSGTNAQFF. The CDR3 nucleotides read TGTGCCAGCAGCCTGTCCTCCGGGACCAATGCGCAGTTCTTC.

The J gene is TRBJ1-1, the V gene TRBV7-9; TRBD1 agrees at 9 bases. Losses at the gene ends were 5 bases for V and 5 bases for J; bases not matched to a gene: 9. Germline loops: CDR1 SEHNR, CDR2 FQNEAQ (reference sequence). This CDR3 spans 15 amino acids. This CDR3 is CASSLARQGGTEAFF. The CDR3 DNA reads TGTGCCAGCAGCCTCGCACGACAGGGGGGGACTGAAGCTTTCTTT.

This clonotype turned up a few times. This chain joins TRBV28 and TRBJ2-3; 8 positions agree with TRBD2. Germline assignment: CDR1 MDHEN and CDR2 SYDVKM. The CDR3 consists of 14 residues. The J segment lost 3 bases and the V segment lost 4 bases, leaving 3 bases of the junction unmatched. The CDR3 DNA sequence: TGTGCCAGCAGTTCTAGCGGGTGGACAGATACGCAGTATTTT. Translation gives CASSSSGWTDTQYF.

This clonotype came up a few times. This sequence joins TRBV24-1 and TRBJ2-3; TRBD2 is a possible D gene (5 bases). The CDR3 length is 13 residues. V was shortened by 9 bases and J by 2 bases, with 11 bases between the two germline ends. Germline V lookup: CDR1 KGHDR, CDR2 SFDVKD. The CDR3 reads CATSDGDTDTQYF. In DNA form, the CDR3 reads TGTGCCACCTCGGACGGGGACACAGATACGCAGTATTTT.

The V gene is TRBV6-5, the J gene TRBJ2-7; 10 positions agree with TRBD2. V shed 2 bases and J 7 bases; nucleotides not matched to a gene: 14. Germline V CDR1 and CDR2: MNHEY, SVGAGI. The CDR3 is 17 amino acids. In DNA form, the CDR3 reads TGTGCCAGCAGTTACACCAACGGACTAGCGGATCGTGGGGAGCAGTACTTC. The encoded protein is CASSYTNGLADRGEQYF.

This chain connects TRBV4-1 to TRBJ2-3; TRBD2 aligns across 7 bases. Germline loops: CDR1 MGHRA, CDR2 YSYEKL. This CDR3 has 13 amino acids. V dropped 0 bases and J dropped 14; count of bases not matched to a gene: 8. CDR3 region: CASSQDPSGRRYF. CDR3 nucleotides: TGCGCCAGCAGCCAAGATCCTAGCGGTAGAAGGTATTTT.

The V call is TRBV28, the J call TRBJ1-3, with D maybe TRBD1 (5 bases). The V and J ends lost 1 base and 0 bases respectively, with 13 bases between them. This CDR3 region has 17 residues. The germline gives CDR1 MDHEN, CDR2 SYDVKM. CDR3 bases: TGTGCCAGCAGTTTATCGGCGGGGGGGATCTCTGGAAACACCATATATTTT. Protein product: CASSLSAGGISGNTIYF. Looking up the rest from reference TRBV28 and TRBJ1-3 gives the full variable domain: DVKVTQSSRYLVKRTGEKVFLECVQDMDHENMFWYRQDPGLGLRLIYFSYDVKMKEKGDIPEGYSVSREKKERFSLILESASTNQTSMYLCASSLSAGGISGNTIYFGEGSWLTVV.

CDR3 sequence (DNA): TGTGCCAGCAGCTTGGAGGCGGGGGCCATGTACCAAGAGACCCAGTACTTC. This translates into CASSLEAGAMYQETQYF. The chain is built from TRBV5-5 and TRBJ2-5; TRBD2 is a possible D gene (7 bases). The CDR3 totals 17 residues. Germline V lookup: CDR1 SGHKS, CDR2 YYEKEE (reference sequence). Trimming took off 0 bases at V and 0 bases at J, with 15 bases between the two ends.

Judged by abundance, this clonotype is medium-sized. The J gene is TRBJ1-3, the V gene TRBV9; unclear D gene. CDR1 and CDR2 from the germline V gene are SGDLS and YYNGEE. Trimming stripped 0 bases from V and 3 bases from J, with 10 bases between. The CDR3 covers 15 residues. CDR3 DNA: TGTGCCAGCAGCGTAGGAACCTCCGGTGGAAACACCATATATTTT. Amino acid sequence: CASSVGTSGGNTIYF.

J is TRBJ1-3 and V is TRBV4-3; D is unclear. Germline assignment: CDR1 LGHNA and CDR2 YSLEER. The CDR3 is 17 amino acids. With 0 bases removed from V and 0 bases from J, the gap between germline ends came to 12 bases. This CDR3 is CASSQDSLGSSGNTIYF. The CDR3 DNA sequence: TGCGCCAGCAGCCAAGATAGCTTAGGTAGCTCTGGAAACACCATATATTTT.

This clonotype has ten or more counts. V usage is TRBV28 and J usage is TRBJ1-1, with D maybe TRBD1 (5 bases). Trimming shortened V by 6 bases and J by 6 bases, and 11 bases separated the two germline ends. This CDR3 region has 12 residues. Germline V gives CDR1 MDHEN, CDR2 SYDVKM. CDR3 protein: CASSWDAPEAFF. The CDR3 nucleotides read TGTGCCAGCAGCTGGGACGCACCTGAAGCTTTCTTT. The full variable domain, rest sourced from reference TRBV28 and TRBJ1-1, is DVKVTQSSRYLVKRTGEKVFLECVQDMDHENMFWYRQDPGLGLRLIYFSYDVKMKEKGDIPEGYSVSREKKERFSLILESASTNQTSMYLCASSWDAPEAFFGQGTRLTVV.

J is TRBJ1-1 and V is TRBV12-3 or TRBV12-4, with TRBD1 identical over 7 bases. The CDR3 is made up of 14 amino acids. Unmatched junction bases numbered 8, after V lost 5 bases and J lost 5 bases. In nucleotides, the CDR3 is TGTGCCAGCAGTCGACAGGGTTTGGTAACTGAAGCTTTCTTT. Its translation is CASSRQGLVTEAFF.